This T cell receptor (beta chain) was captured by sequencing in a study of T-cell memory formation after mild COVID-19. Across the study: Largely, the TCR clusters proved donor specific.

Germline CDR1 and CDR2: MNHEY and SMNVEV (reference sequence). This CDR3 comprises 14 residues. V lost 3 bases, J lost 5 bases, and 10 bases lay in between. TCRdb reanalysed the 5' RACE reads using MiXCR and keeps one entry per CDR3 protein. The sample has about 140,000 distinct CDR3 sequences, roughly 15% seen once. There are a few counts of this clonotype. Its antigen is unknown. Broader study findings: Proof of SARS-CoV-2 specificity was absent for the second-wave clones that crested on day 37. Most CD4+ clones that shrank were in CM and EM, while CD8+ ones turned up in EMRA. Among clones contracting day 15 to 85, CD4/CD8 was balanced, whereas later expanders leaned CD4+.

The sequence derives from an adult woman who had mild COVID-19 (a few samples of this study predate the infection). Cell type and time point are not known. Material: PBMCs or a T cell subset sorted from them (not recorded which). The chain couples TRBV27 to TRBJ2-2; unclear D gene. The CDR3 DNA sequence: TGTGCCAGCAGTTTCCAGAGTATTACCGGGGAGCTGTTTTTT. Translated: CASSFQSITGELFF.